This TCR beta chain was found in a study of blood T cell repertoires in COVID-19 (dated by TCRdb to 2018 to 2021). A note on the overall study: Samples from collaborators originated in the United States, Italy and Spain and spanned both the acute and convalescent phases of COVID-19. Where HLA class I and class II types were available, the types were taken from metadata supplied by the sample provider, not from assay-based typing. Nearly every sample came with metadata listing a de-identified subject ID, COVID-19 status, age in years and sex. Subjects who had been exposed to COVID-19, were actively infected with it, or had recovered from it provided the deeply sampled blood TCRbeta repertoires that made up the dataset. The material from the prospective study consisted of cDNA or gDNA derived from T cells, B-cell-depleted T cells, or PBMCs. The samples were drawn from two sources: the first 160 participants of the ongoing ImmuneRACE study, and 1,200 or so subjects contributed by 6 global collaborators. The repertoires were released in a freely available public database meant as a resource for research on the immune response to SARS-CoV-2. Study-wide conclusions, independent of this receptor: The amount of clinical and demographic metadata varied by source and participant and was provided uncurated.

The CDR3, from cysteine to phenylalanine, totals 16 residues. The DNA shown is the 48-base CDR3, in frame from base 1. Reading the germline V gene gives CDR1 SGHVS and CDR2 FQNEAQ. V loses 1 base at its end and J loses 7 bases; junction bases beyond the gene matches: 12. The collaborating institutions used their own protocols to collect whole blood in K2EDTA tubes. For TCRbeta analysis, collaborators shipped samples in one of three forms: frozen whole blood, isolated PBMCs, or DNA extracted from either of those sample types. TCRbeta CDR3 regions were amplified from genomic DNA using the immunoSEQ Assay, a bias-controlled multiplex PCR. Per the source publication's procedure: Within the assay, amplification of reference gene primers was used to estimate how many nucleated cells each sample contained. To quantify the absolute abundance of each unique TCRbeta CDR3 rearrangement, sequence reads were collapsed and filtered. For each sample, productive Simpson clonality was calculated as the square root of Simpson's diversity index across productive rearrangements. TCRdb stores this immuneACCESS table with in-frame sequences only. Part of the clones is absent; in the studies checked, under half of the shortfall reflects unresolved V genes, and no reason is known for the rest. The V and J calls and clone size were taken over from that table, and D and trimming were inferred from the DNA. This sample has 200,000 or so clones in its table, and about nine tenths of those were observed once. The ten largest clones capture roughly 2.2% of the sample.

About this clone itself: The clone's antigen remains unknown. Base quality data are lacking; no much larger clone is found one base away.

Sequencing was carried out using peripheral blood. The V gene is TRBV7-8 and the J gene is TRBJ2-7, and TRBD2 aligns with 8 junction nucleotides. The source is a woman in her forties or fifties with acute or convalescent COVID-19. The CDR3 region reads CASSLGAWAGGEEQYF. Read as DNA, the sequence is TGTGCCAGCAGCTTAGGGGCATGGGCGGGAGGAGAGGAGCAGTACTTC.